These 11 T cell receptor beta chains came from one sample sequenced in a study of T cells after yellow fever vaccination. MiXCR, run by TCRdb on the 5' RACE reads, gives a single entry per CDR3 protein. The sample holds a few hundred thousand distinct CDR3 sequences, roughly 7.5% seen once. Sequences were derived from PBMCs, sampled 35 to 50 days after the first yellow fever vaccination. These receptors were obtained from a man aged 18 to 30 who received the YFV17D yellow fever vaccine.

In this sample, this clonotype turned up many times. The rearrangement joins TRBV5-1 to TRBJ2-2, with D unresolved. V lost 7 bases, J lost 8 bases, and 21 bases lay in between. This CDR3 is built from 15 residues. Germline V gene lookup returns CDR1 SGHRS and CDR2 YFSETQ. DNA for the CDR3: TGCGCCAGCCGTTGGGCCCGAGCCCTTGTTGGGGAGCTGTTTTTT. Protein: CASRWARALVGELFF.

This clonotype was observed a handful of times. The chain links TRBV7-9 to TRBJ2-2, with unresolved D. V was cut by 1 base and J by 5 bases, with 5 bases left in between. This CDR3 comprises 13 residues. Per the germline V gene, CDR1 is SEHNR and CDR2 is FQNEAQ (reference sequence). The CDR3 sequence: CASSLVMTGELFF. In DNA form, the CDR3 reads TGTGCCAGCAGCTTAGTGATGACCGGGGAGCTGTTTTTT.

The chain joins TRBV5-6 to TRBJ2-7, with 7 bases matching TRBD1. With 6 bases clipped from V and 4 bases from J, the junction kept 10 bases outside the gene matches. Germline V gene lookup returns CDR1 SGHDT and CDR2 YYEEEE. CDR3 size: 14 residues. The CDR3 here is CASIATDRIYEQYF. The DNA for the CDR3 is TGTGCCAGCATCGCGACGGACAGGATTTACGAGCAGTACTTC. The whole variable domain, filled in from reference TRBV5-6 and TRBJ2-7, reads DAGVTQSPTHLIKTRGQQVTLRCSPKSGHDTVSWYQQALGQGPQFIFQYYEEEERQRGNFPDRFSGHQFPNYSSELNVNALLLGDSALYLCASIATDRIYEQYFGPGTRLTVT.

This clonotype occurred a few times. The chain has TRBV20-1 and TRBJ1-5; D is undetermined. Germline lookup yields CDR1 DFQATT and CDR2 SNEGSKA (reference sequence). Trimming stripped 1 base from V and 0 bases from J, with 7 bases between. The CDR3 spans 14 residues. The CDR3 DNA follows: TGCAGTGCTAGAGGCGGGAATAGCAATCAGCCCCAGCATTTT. This gives the protein CSARGGNSNQPQHF.

This clonotype was seen a few times. This chain links TRBV7-8 with TRBJ1-1; weak D call: TRBD1 (5 bases). The CDR3 has 14 amino acids. V was pared by 3 bases and J by 4 bases, with 12 bases between. Germline assignment: CDR1 SGHVS and CDR2 FQNEAQ. In DNA form, the CDR3 reads TGTGCCAGCAGCTTCTCCGAGGGGTTCACTGAAGCTTTCTTT. Translation gives CASSFSEGFTEAFF. Complete variable domain (other parts from reference TRBV7-8 and TRBJ1-1): GAGVSQSPRYKVAKRGQDVALRCDPISGHVSLFWYQQALGQGPEFLTYFQNEAQLDKSGLPSDRFFAERPEGSVSTLKIQRTQQEDSAVYLCASSFSEGFTEAFFGQGTRLTVV.

V and J are TRBV3-1 and TRBJ2-4, with TRBD2 matching 13 bases. CDR3 size: 17 residues. Losses at the gene ends were 2 bases for V and 0 bases for J; bases not matched to a gene: 1. Germline V gives CDR1 LGHDT, CDR2 YNNKEL (reference sequence). CDR3 sequence reads: CASSQTSGGAAKNIQYF. The CDR3 region has the DNA TGTGCCAGCAGCCAAACTAGCGGGGGGGCAGCCAAAAACATTCAGTACTTC.

In its sample, this clonotype was seen a few times. The chain carries TRBV20-1 and TRBJ2-1; 14 positions agree with TRBD2. Germline V lookup: CDR1 DFQATT, CDR2 SNEGSKA (reference sequence). This CDR3 contains 17 residues. V was clipped by 6 bases and J by 5 bases; unmatched bases: 12. The CDR3 DNA follows: TGCAGTGCCCGACCGGGACTAGCGGGGGAGTTTGACAATGAGCAGTTCTTC. It is translated as CSARPGLAGEFDNEQFF.

This clonotype was recorded a few times. The V gene is TRBV10-3, the J gene TRBJ1-6, with D maybe TRBD1 (5 bases). Germline-derived CDR1 and CDR2 are ENHRY and SYGVKD. Trimming took off 10 bases at V and 5 bases at J, with 15 bases between the two ends. This CDR3 has 14 amino acids. The CDR3 sequence: CATHRQLNNSPLHF. The CDR3 DNA follows: TGTGCCACTCACCGACAGCTAAATAATTCACCCCTCCACTTT.

The chain links TRBV14 to TRBJ2-5; 11 positions match TRBD1. V lost 0 bases to trimming and J lost 7 bases; unmatched junction nucleotides: 13. CDR3 size: 18 residues. The germline V gene has CDR1 SGHDN and CDR2 FVKESK. The CDR3 is CASSQDLRRTGGFGTQYF. Here the CDR3 DNA reads TGTGCCAGCAGCCAAGATCTCCGTCGGACAGGGGGCTTCGGGACCCAGTACTTC.

This clonotype was recorded a few times. This chain connects TRBV7-2 to TRBJ2-5, with TRBD2 matching 11 bases. Germline CDR1 SGHTA, CDR2 FQGNSA. The CDR3 is 15 amino acids. V lost 5 bases, J lost 4 bases, and 6 bases stayed unmatched. The DNA for the CDR3 is TGTGCCAGCAGCCAGCTAGCGGGGGGAGTAGAGACCCAGTACTTC. Translating gives CASSQLAGGVETQYF.

This clonotype has ten or more counts. The gene calls are TRBV5-1 and TRBJ1-2; TRBD1 might be the D (5 bases). The V end lost 0 bases, the J end lost 2 bases, and 8 bases lay between the germline ends. The CDR3 runs 14 residues. The germline V gene encodes CDR1 SGHRS and CDR2 YFSETQ. The CDR3 region has the DNA TGCGCCAGCAGCTTGGCCCGGACAAACTATGGCTACACCTTC. Translation: CASSLARTNYGYTF.